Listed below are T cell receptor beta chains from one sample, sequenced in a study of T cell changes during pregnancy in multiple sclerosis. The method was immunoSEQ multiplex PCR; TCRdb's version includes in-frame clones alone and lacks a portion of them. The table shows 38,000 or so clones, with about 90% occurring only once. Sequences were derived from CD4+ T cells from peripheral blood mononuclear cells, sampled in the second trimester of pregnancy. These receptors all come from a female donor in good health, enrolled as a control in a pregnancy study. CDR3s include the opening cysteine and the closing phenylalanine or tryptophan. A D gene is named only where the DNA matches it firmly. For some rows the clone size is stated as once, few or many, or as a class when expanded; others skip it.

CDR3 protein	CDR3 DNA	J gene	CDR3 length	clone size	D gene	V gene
CASSLFASQMNEQFF	TGTGCCAGCAGCTTGTTCGCTAGTCAAATGAATGAGCAGTTCTTC	TRBJ2-1	15	-	-	TRBV5-5
CASRRAVGNEAFF	TGCGCCAGCAGGCGGGCCGTAGGAAATGAAGCTTTCTTT	TRBJ1-1	13	-	-	TRBV4-3
CSATVGGSAFF	TGCAGTGCTACGGTCGGGGGTTCAGCTTTCTTT	TRBJ1-1	11	-	-	TRBV20-1
CASSTRRGYDGAFF	TGTGCCAGCAGCACCCGACGGGGTTACGACGGAGCTTTCTTT	TRBJ1-1	14	-	-	TRBV11-2
CASSKVRGNAAKNIQYF	TGTGCCAGCAGCAAAGTTCGGGGGAATGCGGCCAAAAACATTCAGTACTTC	TRBJ2-4	17	-	-	TRBV21-1
CASSFLKGYTEAFF	TGTGCCAGCAGTTTTCTTAAGGGGTACACTGAAGCTTTCTTT	TRBJ1-1	14	-	-	TRBV28
CASSMGGGFTEAFF	TGTGCCAGTAGTATGGGTGGGGGCTTCACTGAAGCTTTCTTT	TRBJ1-1	14	-	-	TRBV19
CASSDYTGPGDTQYF	TGTGCCAGCAGCGATTACACAGGGCCAGGGGATACGCAGTATTTT	TRBJ2-3	15	-	-	TRBV7-3
CASTTGGNYGYTF	TGTGCCAGCACCACGGGGGGGAACTATGGCTACACCTTC	TRBJ1-2	13	-	-	TRBV6-5
CASTPYQQGLRGYTF	TGTGCCAGTACCCCTTACCAACAGGGGCTGAGGGGCTACACCTTC	TRBJ1-2	15	-	TRBD1	TRBV19
CASSLDRGGNQPQHF	TGTGCCAGCAGCCTGGACAGGGGGGGCAATCAGCCCCAGCATTTT	TRBJ1-5	15	-	TRBD1	TRBV6-5
CASGGGNEQFF	TGTGCCTCGGGGGGGGGTAATGAGCAGTTCTTC	TRBJ2-1	11	-	TRBD2	TRBV10-3
CASSRQGTNYGYTF	TGCGCCAGCAGCCGACAGGGGACAAACTATGGCTACACCTTC	TRBJ1-2	14	-	TRBD1	TRBV4-3
CAPQAGRNSPLHF	TGTGCCCCACAGGCGGGGAGGAATTCACCCCTCCACTTT	TRBJ1-6	13	-	-	TRBV2
CASSPRQGEKLFF	TGTGCCAGCAGCCCCCGACAGGGGGAAAAACTGTTTTTT	TRBJ1-4	13	once	TRBD1	TRBV9
CSVERGGYGYTF	TGCAGCGTTGAGAGGGGGGGTTATGGCTACACCTTC	TRBJ1-2	12	once	-	TRBV29-1
CASPGLAGRTDTQYF	TGTGCCAGCCCCGGACTAGCGGGACGCACAGATACGCAGTATTTT	TRBJ2-3	15	-	TRBD2	TRBV18
CASSYSIQGNTEAFF	TGTGCCAGCAGTTACTCGATTCAGGGGAACACTGAAGCTTTCTTT	TRBJ1-1	15	-	-	TRBV6-5
CASSLITVPGAGYTF	TGTGCCAGCAGCTTGATAACCGTGCCAGGGGCTGGCTACACCTTC	TRBJ1-2	15	-	-	TRBV5-5
CASSPPGGANEQFF	TGTGCCAGCAGCCCCCCTGGGGGGGCCAATGAGCAGTTCTTC	TRBJ2-1	14	-	-	TRBV7-2
CASSEARGRAYTF	TGTGCCAGCAGTGAAGCTAGGGGGCGCGCCTACACCTTC	TRBJ1-2	13	-	TRBD1	TRBV6-1
CASSPRPGHSYEQYF	TGTGCCAGCAGTCCACGGCCGGGACACTCCTACGAGCAGTACTTC	TRBJ2-7	15	-	-	TRBV27
CASSQSGGLAGETQYF	TGCGCCAGCAGCCAATCTGGGGGACTAGCCGGGGAGACCCAGTACTTC	TRBJ2-5	16	-	TRBD2	TRBV4-3
CASSPTSGSTGELFF	TGTGCCAGCAGTCCGACTAGCGGGTCCACCGGGGAGCTGTTTTTT	TRBJ2-2	15	once	TRBD2	TRBV14
CASSQWGGQGRYGYTF	TGTGCCAGCAGCCAATGGGGGGGACAGGGACGCTATGGCTACACCTTC	TRBJ1-2	16	once	TRBD1	TRBV4-2
CASSSPGGAGNTIYF	TGTGCCAGCAGCTCACCGGGGGGGGCTGGAAACACCATATATTTT	TRBJ1-3	15	-	-	TRBV28
CASSPRQGGEAFF	TGTGCCAGCAGCCCTAGACAGGGAGGTGAAGCTTTCTTT	TRBJ1-1	13	few	TRBD1	TRBV9
CASSLERAGALRTEAFF	TGTGCCAGCAGCTTAGAGCGGGCTGGGGCTCTTCGGACTGAAGCTTTCTTT	TRBJ1-1	17	-	-	TRBV7-2
CASSNLAGGPGELFF	TGTGCCAGCAGCAACCTAGCGGGGGGCCCCGGGGAGCTGTTTTTT	TRBJ2-2	15	-	TRBD2	TRBV6-5
CASSSRGETQYF	TGTGCCAGCAGCTCCAGGGGAGAGACCCAGTACTTC	TRBJ2-5	12	-	-	TRBV7-2
CASKTGTSGAYEQYF	TGTGCCAGCAAGACCGGGACTAGCGGAGCCTACGAGCAGTACTTC	TRBJ2-7	15	-	TRBD2	TRBV6-6
CASSSAGTSSYGYTF	TGCGCCAGCAGTTCCGCGGGGACCTCTAGCTATGGCTACACCTTC	TRBJ1-2	15	-	-	TRBV5-1
CASSPVAAYGYTF	TGTGCCAGCAGCCCTGTGGCAGCGTATGGCTACACCTTC	TRBJ1-2	13	-	-	TRBV2
CASSYTGTGNYGYTF	TGCGCCAGCAGCTACACAGGGACAGGGAACTATGGCTACACCTTC	TRBJ1-2	15	few	TRBD1	TRBV5-1
CASSTGGKDTGELFF	TGTGCCAGCAGCACAGGGGGCAAGGACACCGGGGAGCTGTTTTTT	TRBJ2-2	15	-	TRBD1	TRBV11-3
CASSPRRSSTNEKLFF	TGTGCCAGCAGCCCCCGGAGGAGCTCAACTAATGAAAAACTGTTTTTT	TRBJ1-4	16	-	-	TRBV7-9
CASSHGQGSGELFF	TGTGCCAGCAGCCACGGACAGGGGTCCGGGGAGCTGTTTTTT	TRBJ2-2	14	-	TRBD1	TRBV9
CASSRGTTGGAMDTQYF	TGTGCTAGCAGCCGGGGGACTACAGGGGGCGCGATGGATACGCAGTATTTT	TRBJ2-3	17	-	TRBD1	TRBV7-7
CASNGQGSTGELFF	TGTGCCAGTAACGGACAGGGGAGCACCGGGGAGCTGTTTTTT	TRBJ2-2	14	-	TRBD1	TRBV10-3
CASRRAGGEKLFF	TGTGCCAGCCGCAGGGCGGGAGGTGAAAAACTGTTTTTT	TRBJ1-4	13	-	-	TRBV11-3
CASSLGQGEPQHF	TGTGCCAGCAGCTTAGGACAGGGAGAGCCCCAGCATTTT	TRBJ1-5	13	once	TRBD1	TRBV7-2
CASSLWGTGTDTQYF	TGTGCCAGCAGCTTATGGGGGACAGGGACAGATACGCAGTATTTT	TRBJ2-3	15	-	TRBD1	TRBV7-2
CASSDPAYGGRGNEQFF	TGTGCCAGCAGTGACCCCGCCTATGGGGGCAGGGGGAATGAGCAGTTCTTC	TRBJ2-1	17	-	TRBD1	TRBV6-1
CASSPRGTNQPQHF	TGTGCCAGCAGCCCCAGGGGTACCAATCAGCCCCAGCATTTT	TRBJ1-5	14	-	-	TRBV7-9
CASSQQGYEQFF	TGCGCCAGCAGCCAACAGGGTTATGAGCAGTTCTTC	TRBJ2-1	12	-	-	TRBV4-3
CASSQETVIGGQDEQFF	TGTGCCAGCAGCCAAGAAACCGTTATCGGGGGGCAGGATGAGCAGTTCTTC	TRBJ2-1	17	once	-	TRBV4-2
CASTREDTQYF	TGTGCCAGTACACGGGAAGATACGCAGTATTTT	TRBJ2-3	11	-	-	TRBV19
CASGPKTYEQYF	TGTGCCAGCGGCCCGAAGACCTACGAGCAGTACTTC	TRBJ2-7	12	-	-	TRBV11-2